Following are 30 T cell receptor beta chains from one sample sequenced in a study of T cells after yellow fever vaccination. Via MiXCR, TCRdb re-called the 5' RACE reads, giving one row per CDR3 protein. The sample comprises roughly 500,000 distinct CDR3 sequences, around 21% of which are singletons, and roughly an eighth rests with the top ten. The material was PBMCs, obtained 15 days after the yellow fever booster vaccination. These receptors were obtained from a man aged 25 to 40 who received the YFV17D yellow fever vaccine.

The chain is built from TRBV27 and TRBJ2-7; possibly TRBD1 for D (6 bases). The germline V gene has CDR1 MNHEY and CDR2 SMNVEV (reference sequence). The CDR3 length is 16 residues. The ends were cut back, 4 bases at V and 4 bases at J, with 20 bases in the middle. The CDR3 sequence: CASSSFPPGVRYEQYF. CDR3 nucleotide sequence: TGTGCCAGCAGTTCTTTCCCCCCAGGGGTCCGGTACGAGCAGTACTTC.

This clonotype was detected only a few times. The chain couples TRBV20-1 to TRBJ2-7; D is unclear. Germline CDR1 DFQATT, CDR2 SNEGSKA (reference sequence). V dropped 3 bases and J dropped 1 base, with 7 bases sitting between them. CDR3 size: 12 residues. CDR3 sequence: CSASTDSYEQYF. CDR3 nucleotide sequence: TGCAGTGCTAGTACGGATTCCTACGAGCAGTACTTC.

This clonotype occurred a few times. The chain combines TRBV19 with TRBJ2-3, with TRBD2 as a possible D gene (6 bases). Germline V CDR1 and CDR2: LNHDA, SQIVND (reference sequence). The V gene lost 1 base and the J gene lost 4 bases, with 12 bases spanning the gap. This CDR3 comprises 15 residues. The CDR3 nucleotides read TGTGCCAGTAGTATAGTTACGGGAGTGGCAGATACGCAGTATTTT. Protein sequence: CASSIVTGVADTQYF.

The chain uses TRBV10-3 and TRBJ2-7, with 10 bases matching TRBD1. Looked up from germline, CDR1 is ENHRY and CDR2 is SYGVKD. J was trimmed by 5 bases and V by 6 bases; bases with no gene match: 7. CDR3 length equals 14 residues. The CDR3 DNA sequence: TGTGCCATCAGCGGACAGGGGGTGAGGGACGAGCAGTACTTC. This codes for CAISGQGVRDEQYF.

In this sample, this clonotype turned up a few times. The V call is TRBV6-2 or TRBV6-3, the J call TRBJ1-2, with 7 positions matching TRBD1. V trimming: 8 bases; J trimming: 5 bases; junction bases outside the gene matches: 5. This CDR3 has 12 amino acids. CDR1 is MNHEY and CDR2 is SVGEGT in the germline V gene. CDR3 in DNA: TGTGCCAGCGTCGGACAGGTGTATGGCTACACCTTC. Its translation is CASVGQVYGYTF.

This sequence joins TRBV7-8 and TRBJ2-6; the D gene is possibly TRBD2 (5 bases). The V and J ends lost 6 bases and 0 bases respectively, with 24 bases between them. There are 20 residues in the CDR3. CDR1 SGHVS and CDR2 FQNEAQ come from the germline V gene. CDR3 sequence reads: CASRIPKDGLSASGANVLTF. CDR3 DNA sequence: TGTGCCAGCAGGATACCTAAGGACGGACTCTCGGCCTCTGGGGCCAACGTCCTGACTTTC. Filled out from reference TRBV7-8 and TRBJ2-6, the complete variable domain reads GAGVSQSPRYKVAKRGQDVALRCDPISGHVSLFWYQQALGQGPEFLTYFQNEAQLDKSGLPSDRFFAERPEGSVSTLKIQRTQQEDSAVYLCASRIPKDGLSASGANVLTFGAGSRLTVL.

This clonotype was counted only a few times. The J gene is TRBJ2-7, the V gene TRBV20-1; 13 nucleotides agree with TRBD2. The germline V gene encodes CDR1 DFQATT and CDR2 SNEGSKA (reference sequence). V shed 5 bases and J 3 bases; nucleotides not matched to a gene: 4. The CDR3 sequence is 14 residues long. DNA for the CDR3: TGCAGTGCTCCACTAGCGGGAGGGCTCTACGAGCAGTACTTC. Residues: CSAPLAGGLYEQYF.

The gene calls are TRBV5-1 and TRBJ2-3, with D hard to call. Germline CDR1 is SGHRS and CDR2 is YFSETQ. This CDR3 spans 13 amino acids. The ends were cut back, 0 bases at V and 2 bases at J, with 4 bases in the middle. Here the CDR3 DNA reads TGCGCCAGCAGCTTGGTGCTCACAGATACGCAGTATTTT. This codes for CASSLVLTDTQYF.

The chain has TRBV7-2 and TRBJ2-2; D not resolved. The CDR3 covers 16 residues. V dropped 5 bases and J dropped 4 bases, with 17 bases sitting between them. From germline, CDR1 is SGHTA and CDR2 FQGNSA. Written as DNA, the CDR3 is TGTGCCAGCAGCCTGCAAGGCCAGGCACGCACCGGGGAGCTGTTTTTT. Translating gives CASSLQGQARTGELFF.

The chain has TRBV9 and TRBJ2-4; 11 bases map to TRBD2. With V trimmed by 9 bases and J by 1 base, 12 bases remained unmatched. The length of the CDR3 is 17 residues. CDR1 SGDLS and CDR2 YYNGEE come from the germline V gene. The CDR3 nucleotides are TGTGCCACAGCACTAGCGGGAGAATTCGTGGCCAAAAACATTCAGTACTTC. This codes for CATALAGEFVAKNIQYF.

This clonotype was recorded a few times. The V gene is TRBV20-1, the J gene TRBJ2-3, with no clear D. CDR1 DFQATT and CDR2 SNEGSKA come from the germline V gene (reference sequence). V dropped 5 bases and J dropped 5 bases, with 8 bases sitting between them. CDR3 length equals 11 residues. CDR3 DNA: TGCAGTGCTCCCTTCCTAGATACGCAGTATTTT. This gives the protein CSAPFLDTQYF.

The chain is built from TRBV14 and TRBJ2-1; the match to TRBD2 covers 7 bases. The CDR3 is 16 residues long. Germline CDR1 is SGHDN and CDR2 is FVKESK. Losses at the gene ends were 0 bases for V and 6 bases for J; bases not matched to a gene: 8. The CDR3 coding sequence is TGTGCCAGCAGCCAAGATGGCGGGAGCGGGGTCAATGAGCAGTTCTTC. Its translation: CASSQDGGSGVNEQFF.

The genes are TRBV29-1 and TRBJ1-5, with unresolved D. This CDR3 region has 13 residues. Germline CDR1 is SQVTM and CDR2 is ANQGSEA. V was cut by 4 bases and J by 3 bases, with 10 bases left in between. The CDR3 is CSVGLGANQPQHF. The DNA of the CDR3 is TGCAGCGTTGGTCTAGGAGCCAATCAGCCCCAGCATTTT.

This chain connects TRBV15 to TRBJ2-5, with D perhaps TRBD2 (6 bases). Germline values: CDR1 LNHNV, CDR2 YYDKDF (reference sequence). This CDR3 comprises 13 residues. Trimming cost V 4 bases and J 5 bases, with 11 bases left between them. This chain's CDR3 is CATSKGRMETQYF. In DNA, the CDR3 is TGTGCCACCAGCAAAGGGAGGATGGAGACCCAGTACTTC.

The chain combines TRBV12-3 or TRBV12-4 with TRBJ1-3; D gene ambiguous. The CDR3 extends over 13 amino acids. With 5 bases removed from V and 3 bases from J, the gap between germline ends came to 8 bases. CDR3 residues: CASSDPFGNTIYF. CDR3 DNA: TGTGCCAGCAGTGACCCCTTTGGAAACACCATATATTTT.

This clonotype was counted a few times. V and J are TRBV4-3 and TRBJ2-7, with TRBD2 matching over 7 bases. The CDR3 has 15 amino acids. The germline V gene has CDR1 LGHNA and CDR2 YSLEER. Losses at the gene ends were 1 base for V and 5 bases for J; bases not matched to a gene: 8. CDR3 nucleotides: TGCGCCAGCAGCCAAGCGGTGGGGGGGTGGGACGAGCAGTACTTC. This codes for CASSQAVGGWDEQYF.

In this sample, this clonotype turned up a few times. This chain links TRBV3-1 with TRBJ1-2; D is unclear. This CDR3 region has 16 residues. The V gene's germline CDR1 is LGHDT and CDR2 YNNKEL (reference sequence). The V gene lost 2 bases and the J gene lost 2 bases, with 15 bases spanning the gap. The CDR3 sequence: CASSQSRRPINYGYTF. In nucleotides, the CDR3 is TGTGCCAGCAGCCAATCGCGACGGCCGATCAACTATGGCTACACCTTC.

This clonotype has more than one count but fewer than ten. The chain links TRBV7-2 to TRBJ2-3; D is possibly TRBD2 (5 bases). This CDR3 contains 14 residues. Germline V gives CDR1 SGHTA, CDR2 FQGNSA. V lost 6 bases to trimming and J lost 0 bases, with 10 bases between them. This chain's CDR3 is CASRVASSTDTQYF. CDR3 in DNA: TGTGCCAGCAGAGTAGCGTCAAGCACAGATACGCAGTATTTT.

This clonotype occurred a few times. The V call is TRBV15, the J call TRBJ2-2; a weak D match, TRBD1 (5 bases). There are 15 residues in the CDR3. Looked up from germline, CDR1 is LNHNV and CDR2 is YYDKDF (reference sequence). The V end was cut by 1 base, the J end by 7 bases, with 13 bases between. The CDR3 bases are TGTGCCACCAGCAGAGCGACAGATAAGGGCGGGGAGCTGTTTTTT. This encodes CATSRATDKGGELFF.

This clonotype was observed a handful of times. This chain joins TRBV20-1 and TRBJ2-5, with D tentatively TRBD1 or TRBD2 (7 bases each). This CDR3 spans 20 amino acids. Germline loops: CDR1 DFQATT, CDR2 SNEGSKA (reference sequence). V lost 0 bases and J 2 bases, leaving 28 bases between the germline ends. The CDR3 is CSARDRGGGKSPPNQETQYF. For the CDR3, the DNA is TGCAGTGCTAGAGACAGGGGGGGCGGGAAGAGCCCCCCGAATCAAGAGACCCAGTACTTC.

DNA for the CDR3: TGTGCCAGCAGCGTGACGGCCTATAATTCACCCCTCCACTTT. It translates to CASSVTAYNSPLHF. This chain links TRBV9 with TRBJ1-6, with D unresolved. Germline V gene data show CDR1 as SGDLS and CDR2 as YYNGEE. The CDR3 runs 14 residues. V lost 2 bases and J 2 bases, leaving 5 bases between the germline ends.

The chain employs TRBV29-1 and TRBJ1-2; 7 bases map to TRBD1. This CDR3 has 15 residues. Germline-derived CDR1 and CDR2 are SQVTM and ANQGSEA. The V gene end was trimmed by 8 bases and the J gene end by 7 bases; junction bases not matched to a gene: 19. CDR3 DNA: TGCAGCACGTCGGACAGGTCATTGGAAAGGGGTGGCTACACCTTC. Its protein product is CSTSDRSLERGGYTF.

This clonotype was detected only a few times. This rearrangement joins TRBV12-3 or TRBV12-4 to TRBJ2-1; D gene ambiguous. Trimming cost V 2 bases and J 6 bases, with 8 bases left between them. This CDR3 is 13 amino acids long. For the CDR3, the DNA is TGTGCCAGCAGTTTACGGGCTAGCAATGAGCAGTTCTTC. This gives the protein CASSLRASNEQFF.

This clonotype was picked up a small number of times. The V gene is TRBV12-3 or TRBV12-4, the J gene TRBJ2-7; D ambiguous. V was clipped by 7 bases and J by 4 bases, with 17 bases between them. The CDR3 length is 14 residues. CDR3 protein: CASTDTRTPYEQYF. Here the CDR3 DNA reads TGTGCCAGCACAGACACCCGGACCCCGTACGAGCAGTACTTC.

This sequence joins TRBV11-2 and TRBJ2-3; TRBD2 matches 10 bases. V dropped 3 bases and J dropped 0; count of bases not matched to a gene: 9. The CDR3 totals 18 residues. Germline V lookup: CDR1 SGHAT, CDR2 FQNNGV. In DNA form, the CDR3 reads TGTGCCAGCAGCTTGGGTCTAGCGGGAGTCGTGAGCACAGATACGCAGTATTTT. Translating gives CASSLGLAGVVSTDTQYF. The full variable domain, its missing parts supplied by reference TRBV11-2 and TRBJ2-3, is EAGVAQSPRYKIIEKRQSVAFWCNPISGHATLYWYQQILGQGPKLLIQFQNNGVVDDSQLPKDRFSAERLKGVDSTLKIQPAKLEDSAVYLCASSLGLAGVVSTDTQYFGPGTRLTVL.

This clonotype was seen a handful of times. V and J are TRBV20-1 and TRBJ2-5; D may be TRBD1 (5 bases). CDR1 and CDR2 (germline): DFQATT, SNEGSKA (reference sequence). The CDR3 extends over 13 amino acids. V lost 4 bases and J lost 2, with 11 bases in between. Here the CDR3 DNA reads TGCAGTGCTACACAGACAGTTCAAGAGACCCAGTACTTC. This translates into CSATQTVQETQYF.

This rearrangement joins TRBV7-2 to TRBJ2-1, with D hard to call. V lost 7 bases and J 5 bases, leaving 15 bases between the germline ends. Germline lookup yields CDR1 SGHTA and CDR2 FQGNSA. The length of the CDR3 is 14 residues. In DNA form, the CDR3 reads TGTGCCAGCACCCTCGTTTTCGGCAACAATGAGCAGTTCTTC. It is translated as CASTLVFGNNEQFF.

V is TRBV11-2 and J is TRBJ2-1; 8 nucleotides agree with TRBD2. J gave up 10 bases and V 5 bases, and 13 bases lay outside the gene matches. Germline CDR1 and CDR2: SGHAT and FQNNGV. This CDR3 has 15 residues. CDR3 in amino acids: CASSLDPLAGREQFF. The CDR3 nucleotides read TGTGCCAGCAGCCTCGATCCGTTAGCGGGAAGAGAGCAGTTCTTC.

This clonotype was counted only a few times. The CDR3 loop is CSAKAGDRSADTQYF. CDR3 in DNA: TGCAGTGCTAAAGCGGGAGATCGGAGTGCAGATACGCAGTATTTT. This chain links TRBV20-1 with TRBJ2-3; 8 bases are shared with TRBD2. The CDR3 runs 15 residues. Trimming cost V 4 bases and J 4 bases; bases outside gene matches: 10. CDR1 and CDR2 from the germline V gene are DFQATT and SNEGSKA (reference sequence).

The chain joins TRBV14 to TRBJ2-7; no clear D. V was clipped by 5 bases and J by 0 bases, with 14 bases between them. The CDR3 covers 15 residues. Germline loops: CDR1 SGHDN, CDR2 FVKESK. CDR3 protein: CASSLGMGISYEQYF. The CDR3 bases are TGTGCCAGCAGCTTAGGGATGGGTATCTCCTACGAGCAGTACTTC.